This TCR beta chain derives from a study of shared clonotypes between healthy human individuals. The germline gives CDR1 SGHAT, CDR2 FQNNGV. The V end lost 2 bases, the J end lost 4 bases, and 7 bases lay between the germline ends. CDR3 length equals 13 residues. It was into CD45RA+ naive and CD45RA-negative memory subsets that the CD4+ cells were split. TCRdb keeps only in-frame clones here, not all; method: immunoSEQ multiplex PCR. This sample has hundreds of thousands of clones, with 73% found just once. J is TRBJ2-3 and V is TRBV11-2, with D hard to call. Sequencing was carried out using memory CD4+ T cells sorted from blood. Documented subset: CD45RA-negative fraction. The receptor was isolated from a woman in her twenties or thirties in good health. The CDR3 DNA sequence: TGTGCCAGCAGCTTATGGGGTGCAGATACGCAGTATTTT. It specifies CASSLWGADTQYF.